Listed below are T cell receptor beta chains from one sample, sequenced in a study of blood T cell repertoires in COVID-19. Using immunoSEQ multiplex PCR, the repertoire was profiled, and TCRdb retains in-frame clones only, with some absent. The data contain over 250,000 clones, around 80% of them singletons. Sequenced sample: PBMCs or T cells enriched from blood (not recorded which). These receptor sequences come from a man aged 25 to 40 with acute COVID-19. Both conserved end residues are part of each CDR3. The D gene is left open where the match is weak. Only part of the rows carry a size: once, few, many, or a class if the clone is expanded.

v_gene	d_gene	j_gene	abundance	CDR3nt	CDR3aa
TRBV5-1	TRBD2	TRBJ2-1	-	TGTGCCAGCAGCTTGGCTTTGAGCGGGAGCGGTGAGCAGTTCTTC	CASSLALSGSGEQFF
TRBV7-9	TRBD2	TRBJ2-6	once	TGTGCCAGCAGCTTAGACCCAGCGGGGGGGGCCAACGTCCTGACTTTC	CASSLDPAGGANVLTF
TRBV5-1	TRBD1	TRBJ2-1	once	TGCGCCAGCAGCACGGGACAGGGAGAGCAGTTCTTC	CASSTGQGEQFF
TRBV12-3/TRBV12-4	-	TRBJ2-1	-	TGTGCCAGCAGTCTCGGGATTTACAATGAGCAGTTCTTC	CASSLGIYNEQFF
TRBV19	-	TRBJ1-2	-	TGTGCCAGTAGTATAGGTCGGCCGACCGACATAAACTATGGCTACACCTTC	CASSIGRPTDINYGYTF
TRBV7-9	-	TRBJ1-4	many	TGTGCCAGCAGCTTAGATATGGGCGGGTTTGATGAAAAACTGTTTTTT	CASSLDMGGFDEKLFF
TRBV3-1/TRBV3-2	TRBD2	TRBJ2-3	-	TGTGCCAGCAGTCGGAGGAAGACTAGCGGGGGGAGGACAGATACGCAGTATTTT	CASSRRKTSGGRTDTQYF
TRBV5-6	TRBD1	TRBJ1-1	-	TGTGCCAGCAGCTGGAAGGGGACAGGGCGAATGAACACTGAAGCTTTCTTT	CASSWKGTGRMNTEAFF
TRBV18	TRBD1	TRBJ1-1	-	TGTGCCAGCTCACCCGGGACAGCTTCTCAAGCTTTCTTT	CASSPGTASQAFF
TRBV28	-	TRBJ1-5	-	TGTGCCAGCTCCAGGGTTAGCAATCAGCCCCAGCATTTT	CASSRVSNQPQHF
TRBV7-9	-	TRBJ1-6	-	TGTGCCAGCAGCTTACCTGTAAGCACCCTCCACTTT	CASSLPVSTLHF
TRBV19	-	TRBJ2-3	-	TGTGCCAGTAGCTGGGGGCGGGAGCGGTATTCAGATACGCAGTATTTT	CASSWGRERYSDTQYF
TRBV5-5	-	TRBJ2-2	-	TGTGCCAGCAGCTTGCTGGGACTGAACACCGGGGAGCTGTTTTTT	CASSLLGLNTGELFF
TRBV25-1	-	TRBJ2-3	-	TGTGCCAGCAGTGAATCGGGGACAGATACGCAGTATTTT	CASSESGTDTQYF
TRBV6-5	-	TRBJ1-1	once	TGTGCCAGCAGTTACCAGGGGTTGACTGAAGCTTTCTTT	CASSYQGLTEAFF
TRBV15	-	TRBJ2-1	-	TGTGCCACCAGCACCCCGTATCATGAGCAGTTCTTC	CATSTPYHEQFF
TRBV10-2	-	TRBJ2-1	-	TGCGCCAGCAGACCGGGTGGTGAGCAGTTCTTC	CASRPGGEQFF
TRBV5-1	TRBD2	TRBJ2-1	-	TGCGCCAGCAGCCCCTCCCTGACTAGCGGCTACAATGAGCAGTTCTTC	CASSPSLTSGYNEQFF
TRBV12-5	-	TRBJ1-1	-	TGTGCTAGTGGTTTGTGGGCAGTGTCAGGGACTGAAGCTTTCTTT	CASGLWAVSGTEAFF
TRBV15	-	TRBJ2-4	-	TGTGCCACCAGCGCCCGCAGGGGGGAGGTGGACATTCAGTACTTC	CATSARRGEVDIQYF
TRBV5-1	-	TRBJ1-2	-	TGTGCCAGCAGGGATTCGGGGAACTATGGCTACACCTTC	CASRDSGNYGYTF
TRBV29-1	-	TRBJ2-2	many	TGCAGCGTTTGGGGGCCGAACACCGGGGAGCTGTTTTTT	CSVWGPNTGELFF
TRBV29-1	TRBD1	TRBJ2-1	-	TGCAGCGTTGCCCCAGGGGGACAGACCTACAATGAGCAGTTCTTC	CSVAPGGQTYNEQFF
TRBV3-1/TRBV3-2	TRBD1	TRBJ2-4	-	TGTGCCAGCAGGGTGACGACAGGGGTAGTTTCCAAAAACATTCAGTACTTC	CASRVTTGVVSKNIQYF
TRBV11-3	TRBD1	TRBJ2-5	few	TGTGCCAGCAGCCTTTTCCGGGACAGTGTGACCCAGTACTTC	CASSLFRDSVTQYF
TRBV5-1	-	TRBJ2-1	-	TGTGCCAGCCGGCCTGGGGGGGCGGATGAGCAGTTCTTC	CASRPGGADEQFF
TRBV4-3	-	TRBJ1-2	-	TGCGCCAGCAGCCAAGAGGGAGGGACCGGATGGGGCTACACCTTC	CASSQEGGTGWGYTF
TRBV28	-	TRBJ1-2	few	TGTGCCAGCGAACGGGAAAACTATGGCTACACCTTC	CASERENYGYTF
TRBV21-1	-	TRBJ1-6	-	TGTGCCAGCAGCAAAGAGGAAGGGGCGCGGGGCTCACCCCTCCACTTT	CASSKEEGARGSPLHF
TRBV5-1	-	TRBJ2-2	-	TGCGCCAGCAGCTTGGGGCCTAACACCGGGGAGCTGTTTTTT	CASSLGPNTGELFF
TRBV6-6	-	TRBJ1-4	-	TGTGCCAGCAGACCCAGACAGGCGTTCAATGAAAAACTGTTTTTT	CASRPRQAFNEKLFF
TRBV5-5	-	TRBJ1-4	-	TGTGCCAGCAGCTTGGGCGGGGGGGCTAACAATGAAAAACTGTTTTTT	CASSLGGGANNEKLFF
TRBV6-4	-	TRBJ2-2	-	TGTGCCAGCAGTGACCCAGAGGGCGGGAACACCGGGGAGCTGTTTTTT	CASSDPEGGNTGELFF
TRBV6-4	-	TRBJ1-1	few	TGTGCCAGCAGTCCGACAGGGAACACTGAAGCTTTCTTT	CASSPTGNTEAFF
TRBV19	-	TRBJ1-3	-	TGTGCCACCTCGGCGTTGGGCAGCGGATCATTCTCTGGAAACACCATATATTTT	CATSALGSGSFSGNTIYF
TRBV19	TRBD1	TRBJ1-1	-	TGTGCCAGTAGTCCTGGACAGGGCCAAAACACTGAAGCTTTCTTT	CASSPGQGQNTEAFF
TRBV28	TRBD1	TRBJ1-2	once	TGTGCCAGCAGAGATCCGGGACAGGGAAGGGGTGGCTACACCTTC	CASRDPGQGRGGYTF
TRBV5-1	-	TRBJ1-4	-	TGCGCCAGCAGCTTGGATCCGAGGACTAATGAAAAACTGTTTTTT	CASSLDPRTNEKLFF
TRBV18	-	TRBJ2-1	-	TGTGCCAGCTCACCATATACAGGACGATACAATGAGCAGTTCTTC	CASSPYTGRYNEQFF
TRBV12-3/TRBV12-4	TRBD1	TRBJ2-5	-	TGTGCCAGCAGTTTACAGGGGGCGAAAACCCAGTACTTC	CASSLQGAKTQYF
TRBV5-6	TRBD1	TRBJ1-5	-	TGTGCCAGCAGCTTGGGAAGGGGGCTAAGGTGGGAGCCCCAGCATTTT	CASSLGRGLRWEPQHF
TRBV19	TRBD2	TRBJ2-3	-	TGTGCCAGTACCTCGCTAGCGGGGGGGCCAACAGATACGCAGTATTTT	CASTSLAGGPTDTQYF
TRBV7-9	-	TRBJ2-5	-	TGTGCCAGTGACAGGTGGTTATGGGGTATCCAAGAGACCCAGTACTTC	CASDRWLWGIQETQYF
TRBV27	TRBD2	TRBJ2-5	-	TGTGCCAGCAGTTCCCAGCGGGGGGTCAGGGTGACCCAGTACTTC	CASSSQRGVRVTQYF
TRBV11-2	TRBD2	TRBJ2-3	-	TGTGCCAGCAGCTTTCTAGCGGGAGTTGTGTCAGATACGCAGTATTTT	CASSFLAGVVSDTQYF
TRBV6-4	TRBD2	TRBJ2-3	many	TGTGCCAGCAGTGGACTAGCGGGGGGCACAGATACGCAGTATTTT	CASSGLAGGTDTQYF
TRBV6-5	TRBD1	TRBJ1-6	-	TGTGCCAGCAGTTACACAATAGGACAGGGCGGTTCACCCCTCCACTTT	CASSYTIGQGGSPLHF
TRBV14	-	TRBJ1-1	-	TGTGCCAGCAGCCAAGATAAGCATGGGGGGGACCCAGCTTTCTTT	CASSQDKHGGDPAFF
TRBV4-1	-	TRBJ2-2	-	TGCGCCAGTGGGGGCAACACCGGGGAGCTGTTTTTT	CASGGNTGELFF
TRBV5-6	TRBD2	TRBJ2-3	-	TGTGCCAGCAGCGAGTTAGCGGGAGGGGCAGATACGCAGTATTTT	CASSELAGGADTQYF
TRBV6-2/TRBV6-3	TRBD2	TRBJ2-5	-	TGTGCCAGCAGTTACCGCGGGAGAGGTTTCGAGACCCAGTACTTC	CASSYRGRGFETQYF
TRBV6-2/TRBV6-3	-	TRBJ1-6	-	TGTGCCAGCAGTTTCAGATACCGCGGGGGATCCTATAATTCACCCCTCCACTTT	CASSFRYRGGSYNSPLHF
TRBV2	-	TRBJ2-3	-	TGTGCCAGCAGAATGTCCCTCCAGCGGCCAACCGCAGATACGCAGTATTTT	CASRMSLQRPTADTQYF
TRBV14	-	TRBJ2-1	-	TGTGCCAGCAGCCACCCCCAGTCCTCCTACAATGAGCAGTTCTTC	CASSHPQSSYNEQFF
TRBV18	-	TRBJ2-5	once	TGTGCCAGCTCACCCCTCTCAGGGGCCCAAGAGACCCAGTACTTC	CASSPLSGAQETQYF
TRBV4-1	TRBD2	TRBJ2-1	once	TGCGCCAGCAGCCAAGCCAACCCCCAGACTAGCGGGAGGTCTTATGAGCAGTTCTTC	CASSQANPQTSGRSYEQFF